This T cell receptor beta chain was sequenced for a study of human versus mouse CDR3 diversity and MHC coevolution. This CDR3 spans 14 amino acids. Germline V gene lookup returns CDR1 SSHAT and CDR2 FNYEAQ (reference sequence). Trimming took off 1 base at V and 9 bases at J, with 13 bases between the two ends. Assay used: immunoSEQ multiplex PCR; TCRdb lists only in-frame clones, some missing. Among just under 60,000 clones listed, roughly 94% were seen once. Findings and limits, study-wide: Humans had the largest estimated TCR beta repertoire, 1.5 million to 2 million clonotypes.

As to this clone: Its antigen is as yet unknown.

The specimen was naive CD4+ T cells from blood. Subset specified: CD45RO-negative CD62L-positive naive CD4 T cells. This receptor was taken from a person between 60 and 69 years old in good health. The chain employs TRBV7-7 and TRBJ2-1; D remains ambiguous. The CDR3 DNA reads TGTGCCAGCAGCTTAGATAGCTCCCCTGGTGAGCAGTTCTTC. It codes for CASSLDSSPGEQFF.